Below are 2 T cell receptor beta chains sequenced from a single sample in a study of blood T cells in healthy people across ages. Together with a sample-barcoded 5' primer, a J-beta primer mix was included in a second PCR lasting about 6 to 11 cycles. From the 5' RACE reads, TCRdb called clonotypes with MiXCR, one entry per CDR3 protein. The table records some 930,000 distinct CDR3 sequences, roughly 29% of them present only once. The sample also formed part of further work on T cells of mothers and their children.

The sequencing sample was made of blood. The receptor set was obtained from a woman between 35 and 50 years old in good health.

There are many counts of this clonotype. The CDR3 coding sequence is TGTGCCAGCCAGACCGCGGACAGGTCCTACAATGAGCAGTTCTTC. Translation gives CASQTADRSYNEQFF. This chain uses TRBV6-5 with TRBJ2-1, with TRBD1 matching over 7 bases. The germline gives CDR1 MNHEY, CDR2 SVGAGI. The junction had 8 bases not matched to a gene; V was cut back by 8 bases and J by 1 base. This CDR3 comprises 15 residues.

This clonotype was observed at least ten times. The chain combines TRBV7-6 with TRBJ2-3; D may be TRBD1 (6 bases). Germline CDR1 and CDR2: SGHVS and FNYEAQ. The V end lost 6 bases, the J end lost 3 bases, and 16 bases lay between the germline ends. CDR3 length: 15 residues. DNA for the CDR3: TGTGCCAGCAGTTCTCAACCCACAGGGACAGATACGCAGTATTTT. Protein: CASSSQPTGTDTQYF.